The sample holds a few counts of the clone carrying this T cell receptor (beta chain). The antigen is unknown. V trimming: 4 bases; J trimming: 3 bases; junction bases outside the gene matches: 9. Germline loops: CDR1 SEHNR, CDR2 FQNEAQ (reference sequence). This CDR3 contains 15 residues. Alongside blood RNA obtained from unsorted whole blood, germline DNA was also extracted. These data belong to a study of tumor-infiltrating lymphocytes in primary liver carcinoma. Study-level points and caveats: Tumor samples exhibited a significantly greater top-250-clone fraction than blood samples (p = 0.039).

Synthesis of TCR beta cDNA was carried out from approximately 0.55 ug total RNA with a constant-region primer. Slightly modified ARM-PCR, run as three nested multiplex PCR rounds, produced the TCR beta libraries. Rounds one and two of PCR, each of approximately 11 cycles, were primed with TRBV1-TRBV30 forward primers and a C-beta reverse primer. TCRdb passed the multiplex PCR reads through MiXCR, listing each CDR3 protein once. The repertoire consists of approximately 320,000 distinct CDR3 sequences, with more than 55% occurring once and the leading ten covering around 15%. This receptor was taken from a woman in her 30s with primary liver carcinoma and hepatitis B virus infection. Sample: peripheral blood. This rearrangement joins TRBV7-9 to TRBJ2-7; the match to TRBD1 covers 7 bases. CDR3 amino acids: CASSSGQDHVYEQYF. The CDR3 DNA reads TGTGCCAGCAGCTCCGGACAGGATCATGTCTACGAGCAGTACTTC.